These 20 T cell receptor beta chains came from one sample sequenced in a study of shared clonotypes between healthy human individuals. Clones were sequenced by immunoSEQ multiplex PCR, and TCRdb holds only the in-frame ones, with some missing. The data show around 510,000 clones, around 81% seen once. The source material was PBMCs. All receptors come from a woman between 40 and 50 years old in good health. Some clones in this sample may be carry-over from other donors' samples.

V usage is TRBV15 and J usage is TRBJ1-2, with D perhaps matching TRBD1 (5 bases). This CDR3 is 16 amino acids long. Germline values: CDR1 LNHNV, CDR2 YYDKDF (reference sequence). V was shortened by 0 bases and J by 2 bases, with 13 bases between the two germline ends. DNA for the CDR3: TGTGCCACCAGCAGAGAACCAGGGCAAGAAAACTATGGCTACACCTTC. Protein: CATSREPGQENYGYTF.

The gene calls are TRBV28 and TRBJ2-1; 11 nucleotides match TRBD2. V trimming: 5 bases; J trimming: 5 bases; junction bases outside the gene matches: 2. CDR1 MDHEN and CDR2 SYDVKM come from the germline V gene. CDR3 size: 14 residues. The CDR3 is CASSGTSGHNEQFF. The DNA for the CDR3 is TGTGCCAGCAGTGGGACTAGCGGTCACAATGAGCAGTTCTTC.

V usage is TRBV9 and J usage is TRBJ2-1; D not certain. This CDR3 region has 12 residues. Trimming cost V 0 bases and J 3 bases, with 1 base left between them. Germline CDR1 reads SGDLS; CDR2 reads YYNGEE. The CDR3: CASSVDYNEQFF. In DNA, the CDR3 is TGTGCCAGCAGCGTAGACTACAATGAGCAGTTCTTC. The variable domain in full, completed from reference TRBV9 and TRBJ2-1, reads DSGVTQTPKHLITATGQRVTLRCSPRSGDLSVYWYQQSLDQGLQFLIQYYNGEERAKGNILERFSAQQFPDLHSELNLSSLELGDSALYFCASSVDYNEQFFGPGTRLTVL.

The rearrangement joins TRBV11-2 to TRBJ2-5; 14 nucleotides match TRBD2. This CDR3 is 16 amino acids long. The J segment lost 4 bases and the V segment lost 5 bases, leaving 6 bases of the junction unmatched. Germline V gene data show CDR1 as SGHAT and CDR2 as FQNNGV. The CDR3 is CASSPGLAGGLETQYF. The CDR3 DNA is TGTGCCAGCAGCCCCGGACTAGCGGGAGGCCTAGAGACCCAGTACTTC.

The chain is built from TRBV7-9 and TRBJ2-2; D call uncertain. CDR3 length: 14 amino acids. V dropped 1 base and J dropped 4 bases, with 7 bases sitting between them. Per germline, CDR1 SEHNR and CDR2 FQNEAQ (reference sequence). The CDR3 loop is CASSLGPGTGELFF. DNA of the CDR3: TGTGCCAGCAGCTTAGGTCCCGGCACCGGGGAGCTGTTTTTT.

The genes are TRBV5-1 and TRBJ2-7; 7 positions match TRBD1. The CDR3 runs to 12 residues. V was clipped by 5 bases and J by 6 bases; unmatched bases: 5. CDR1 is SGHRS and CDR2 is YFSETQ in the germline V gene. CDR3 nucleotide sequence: TGCGCCAGCAGTTACGACAGGGCCGAGCAGTACTTC. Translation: CASSYDRAEQYF.

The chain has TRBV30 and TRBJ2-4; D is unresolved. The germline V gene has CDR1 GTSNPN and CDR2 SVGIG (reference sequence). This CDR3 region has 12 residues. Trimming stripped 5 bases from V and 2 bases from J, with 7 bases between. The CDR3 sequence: CAWDLSKNIQYF. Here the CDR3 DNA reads TGTGCCTGGGACTTGTCCAAAAACATTCAGTACTTC.

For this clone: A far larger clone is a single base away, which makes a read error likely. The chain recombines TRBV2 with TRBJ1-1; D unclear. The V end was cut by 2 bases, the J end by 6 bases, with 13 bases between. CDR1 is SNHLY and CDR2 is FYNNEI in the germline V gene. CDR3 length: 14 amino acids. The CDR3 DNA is TGTGCCAGCAGTGAAAATAGGGATTTAGCTGAAGCTTTCTTT. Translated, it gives CASSENRDLAEAFF.

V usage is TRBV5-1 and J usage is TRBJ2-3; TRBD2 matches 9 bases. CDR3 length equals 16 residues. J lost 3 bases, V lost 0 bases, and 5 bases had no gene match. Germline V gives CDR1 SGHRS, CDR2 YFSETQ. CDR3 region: CASSLGVAGVTDTQYF. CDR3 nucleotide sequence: TGCGCCAGCAGCTTGGGGGTAGCGGGAGTTACAGATACGCAGTATTTT.

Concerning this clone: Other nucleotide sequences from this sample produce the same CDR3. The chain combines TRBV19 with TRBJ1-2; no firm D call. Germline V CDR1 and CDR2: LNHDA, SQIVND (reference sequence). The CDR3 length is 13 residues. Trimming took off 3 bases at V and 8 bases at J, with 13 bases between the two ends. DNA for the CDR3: TGTGCCAGTAGTATCGGACTCCTTTCGGGCTACACCTTC. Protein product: CASSIGLLSGYTF.

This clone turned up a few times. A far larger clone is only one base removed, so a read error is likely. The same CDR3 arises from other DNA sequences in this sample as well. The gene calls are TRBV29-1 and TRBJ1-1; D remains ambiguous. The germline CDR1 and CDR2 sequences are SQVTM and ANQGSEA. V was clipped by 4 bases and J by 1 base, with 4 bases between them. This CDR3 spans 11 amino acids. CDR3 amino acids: CSVAENTEAFF. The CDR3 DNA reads TGCAGCGTTGCAGAGAACACTGAAGCTTTCTTT.

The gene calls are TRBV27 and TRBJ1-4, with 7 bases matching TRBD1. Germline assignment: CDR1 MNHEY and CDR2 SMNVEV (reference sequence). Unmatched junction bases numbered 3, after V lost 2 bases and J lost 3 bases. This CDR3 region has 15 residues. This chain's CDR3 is CASSLGGQANEKLFF. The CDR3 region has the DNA TGTGCCAGCAGTTTAGGAGGACAGGCTAATGAAAAACTGTTTTTT. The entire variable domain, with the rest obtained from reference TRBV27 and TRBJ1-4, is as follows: EAQVTQNPRYLITVTGKKLTVTCSQNMNHEYMSWYRQDPGLGLRQIYYSMNVEVTDKGDVPEGYKVSRKEKRNFPLILESPSPNQTSLYFCASSLGGQANEKLFFGSGTQLSVL.

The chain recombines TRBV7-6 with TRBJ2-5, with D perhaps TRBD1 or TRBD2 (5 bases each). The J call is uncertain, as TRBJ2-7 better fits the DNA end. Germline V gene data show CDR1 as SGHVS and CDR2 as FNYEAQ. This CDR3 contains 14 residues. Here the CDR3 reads CASSLNGAAYEQYF. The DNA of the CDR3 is TGTGCCAGCAGCTTAAACGGGGCCGCCTACGAGCAGTACTTC.

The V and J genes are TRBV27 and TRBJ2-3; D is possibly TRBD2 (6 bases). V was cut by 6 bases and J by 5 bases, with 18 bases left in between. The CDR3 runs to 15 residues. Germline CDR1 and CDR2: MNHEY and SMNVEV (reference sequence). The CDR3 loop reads CASRTEGRRGDTQYF. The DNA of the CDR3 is TGTGCCAGCAGGACGGAGGGCCGGAGGGGAGATACGCAGTATTTT.

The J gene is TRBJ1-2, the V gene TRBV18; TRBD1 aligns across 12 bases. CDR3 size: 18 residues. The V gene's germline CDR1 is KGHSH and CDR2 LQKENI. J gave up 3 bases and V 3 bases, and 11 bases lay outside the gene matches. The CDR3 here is CASSPYPGTGGIDYGYTF. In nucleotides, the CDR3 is TGTGCCAGCTCACCTTACCCCGGGACAGGGGGCATAGACTATGGCTACACCTTC. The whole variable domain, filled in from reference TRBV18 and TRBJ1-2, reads NAGVMQNPRHLVRRRGQEARLRCSPMKGHSHVYWYRQLPEEGLKFMVYLQKENIIDESGMPKERFSAEFPKEGPSILRIQQVVRGDSAAYFCASSPYPGTGGIDYGYTFGSGTRLTVV.

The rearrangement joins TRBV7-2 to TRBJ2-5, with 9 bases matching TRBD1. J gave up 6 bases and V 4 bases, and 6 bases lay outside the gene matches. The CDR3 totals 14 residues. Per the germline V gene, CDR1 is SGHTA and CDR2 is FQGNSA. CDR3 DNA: TGTGCCAGCAGCTCCCGGGACAGGGCGCAGACCCAGTACTTC. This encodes CASSSRDRAQTQYF.

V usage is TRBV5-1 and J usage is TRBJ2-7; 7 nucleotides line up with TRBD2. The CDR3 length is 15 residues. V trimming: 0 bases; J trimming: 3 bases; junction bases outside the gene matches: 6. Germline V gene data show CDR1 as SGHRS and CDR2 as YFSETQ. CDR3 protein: CASSLDASGIYEQYF. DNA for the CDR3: TGCGCCAGCAGCTTGGACGCTAGCGGAATCTACGAGCAGTACTTC. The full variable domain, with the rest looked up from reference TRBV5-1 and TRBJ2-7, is KAGVTQTPRYLIKTRGQQVTLSCSPISGHRSVSWYQQTPGQGLQFLFEYFSETQRNKGNFPGRFSGRQFSNSRSEMNVSTLELGDSALYLCASSLDASGIYEQYFGPGTRLTVT.

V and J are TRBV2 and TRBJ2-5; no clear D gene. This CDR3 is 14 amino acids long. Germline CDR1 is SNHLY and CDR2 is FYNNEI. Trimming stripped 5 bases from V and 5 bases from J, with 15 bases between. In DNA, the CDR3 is TGTGCCAGCAGTCCGACCCTCGCCGGGGAGACCCAGTACTTC. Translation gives CASSPTLAGETQYF. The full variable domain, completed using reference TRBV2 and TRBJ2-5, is EPEVTQTPSHQVTQMGQEVILRCVPISNHLYFYWYRQILGQKVEFLVSFYNNEISEKSEIFDDQFSVERPDGSNFTLKIRSTKLEDSAMYFCASSPTLAGETQYFGPGTRLLVL.

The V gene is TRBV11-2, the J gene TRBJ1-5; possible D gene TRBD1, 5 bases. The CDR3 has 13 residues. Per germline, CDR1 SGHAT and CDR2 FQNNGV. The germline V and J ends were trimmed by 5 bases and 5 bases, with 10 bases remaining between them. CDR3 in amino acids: CASSPGRDQPQHF. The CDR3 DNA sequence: TGTGCCAGCAGCCCGGGGCGAGATCAGCCCCAGCATTTT.

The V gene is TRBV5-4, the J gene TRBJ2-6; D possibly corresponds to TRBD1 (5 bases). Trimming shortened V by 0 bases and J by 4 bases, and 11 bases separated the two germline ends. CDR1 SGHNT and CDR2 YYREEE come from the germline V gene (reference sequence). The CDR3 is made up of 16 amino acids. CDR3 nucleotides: TGTGCCAGCAGCTTGGGGGTGGGGCCAGGGGCCAACGTCCTGACTTTC. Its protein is CASSLGVGPGANVLTF.